A selection of T cell receptor beta chains follows, all from one sample in a study of blood T cells in healthy people across ages. One entry per CDR3 protein, called by TCRdb with MiXCR from the 5' RACE reads. The sample records about 1.5 million distinct CDR3 sequences, approximately 42% being singletons. Specimen: blood. The receptors come from a woman younger than 35 in good health. CDR3s include the opening cysteine and the closing phenylalanine or tryptophan. The order of the fields is D gene, J gene, clone size, V gene, CDR3 DNA, CDR3 protein. The D gene is left open where the match is weak. Where a row states a size, it is once, few, many or the class of an expanded clone; other rows omit it.

TRBD2 | TRBJ2-1 | NA | TRBV6-6 | TGTGCCAGCAGTGCCCTGAAGGCGGGGGGGCCGGATGAGCAGTTCTTC | CASSALKAGGPDEQFF
NA | TRBJ2-7 | NA | TRBV20-1 | TGCAGTGCTCGCCCTCAAGACGGGACTCGTCGCGACGAGCAGTACTTC | CSARPQDGTRRDEQYF
NA | TRBJ2-3 | NA | TRBV21-1 | TGTGCCGGCAGCAAAGCAGACAGGAAGACCACAGATACGCAGTATTTT | CAGSKADRKTTDTQYF
NA | TRBJ2-3 | many | TRBV29-1 | TGCAGCGTTGCGGGCAGGGGGCAGTATTTT | CSVAGRGQYF
NA | TRBJ2-3 | NA | TRBV15 | TGTGCCACCGGACAGATACAGCCAGATACGCAGTATTTT | CATGQIQPDTQYF
NA | TRBJ1-2 | NA | TRBV20-1 | TGCAGTGCTGGCGCAGGGGATGGCTACACCTTC | CSAGAGDGYTF
NA | TRBJ1-5 | NA | TRBV12-5 | TGTGCTAGTGGTTTTGAGGGACCACAAGGGCCCCAGCATTTT | CASGFEGPQGPQHF
NA | TRBJ2-3 | few | TRBV7-2 | TGTGCCAGCAGCTCCGTTGGGGGGCCTAGCACAGATACGCAGTATTTT | CASSSVGGPSTDTQYF
TRBD1 | TRBJ2-1 | NA | TRBV27 | TGTGCCAGCAGTCCCGGGACAGGAGCCTCTCATGAGCAGTTCTTC | CASSPGTGASHEQFF
NA | TRBJ2-1 | few | TRBV3-1 | TGTGCCAGCAGCCGAACGCGCAATGAGCAGTTCTTC | CASSRTRNEQFF
NA | TRBJ2-7 | NA | TRBV29-1 | TGCAGCGTCACAGGGAGCTCCTACGAGCAGTACTTC | CSVTGSSYEQYF
TRBD1 | TRBJ2-7 | NA | TRBV5-1 | TGCGCCAGCAGCGTTGGGGACAGGAGTTATCCCGGGGAGTACTTC | CASSVGDRSYPGEYF
TRBD2 | TRBJ2-1 | NA | TRBV19 | TGTGCCAGTAGTATGGGGGGGGGACCCTACAATGAGCAGTTCTTC | CASSMGGGPYNEQFF
NA | TRBJ2-5 | NA | TRBV19 | TGTGCCAGTAGAGGTGTCGGCGATTTTTCTTCGGAGACCCAGTACTTC | CASRGVGDFSSETQYF
NA | TRBJ1-1 | NA | TRBV4-3 | TGCGCCAGCAGCCTTTTTGGTCGGGACACGAACACTGAAGCTTTCTTT | CASSLFGRDTNTEAFF
NA | TRBJ1-6 | NA | TRBV7-3 | TGTGCCAGCAGCTCCGGCGGGAGCCTCCACTTT | CASSSGGSLHF
NA | TRBJ2-7 | NA | TRBV6-1 | TGTGCCAGCACCCTGGAGGGCGGGACCTACAATGAGCAGTACTTC | CASTLEGGTYNEQYF
TRBD2 | TRBJ2-3 | NA | TRBV7-2 | TGTGCCAGCAGCTTAAGGGCAGGGACTAGCGGGATTCATACAGATACGCAGTATTTT | CASSLRAGTSGIHTDTQYF
NA | TRBJ1-5 | once | TRBV12-3/TRBV12-4 | TGTGCCAGCAGTACACGGGACCGGGGAAGTTCGCGGCCCCAGCATTTT | CASSTRDRGSSRPQHF
NA | TRBJ1-2 | NA | TRBV20-1 | TGCAGTGCTAGACTATGGACGGGCTATGGCTACACCTTC | CSARLWTGYGYTF
NA | TRBJ1-1 | NA | TRBV20-1 | TGCAGTGGTACCCCCGACATGAACACTGAAGCTTTCTTT | CSGTPDMNTEAFF
TRBD2 | TRBJ2-3 | NA | TRBV29-1 | TGCAGCGGCCGACTAGCGGGAGTTGATACGCAGTATTTT | CSGRLAGVDTQYF
NA | TRBJ1-2 | NA | TRBV4-3 | TGCGCCAGCAGCCAAGGTGCGGGAAGCTATGGCTACACCTTC | CASSQGAGSYGYTF
NA | TRBJ1-1 | few | TRBV4-3 | TGCGCCAGCAGCCAAGTGAACCCCCTGGGGAGGTGGAACACTGAAGCTTTCTTT | CASSQVNPLGRWNTEAFF
NA | TRBJ1-4 | NA | TRBV6-5 | TGTGCCAGCAGTGTCGGGTTGTTCTTTAAAGAAAAACTGTTTTTT | CASSVGLFFKEKLFF
TRBD1 | TRBJ2-1 | NA | TRBV7-9 | TGTGCCAGCAGCTTAGTGGTGACAGGGTCCTACAATGAGCAGTTCTTC | CASSLVVTGSYNEQFF
NA | TRBJ2-1 | NA | TRBV7-2 | TGTGCCAGCAGCTTAAGGGCGGCTCGACTGTTCTTC | CASSLRAARLFF
NA | TRBJ2-7 | few | TRBV29-1 | TGCAGCGTTGACAGCGGCCACGAGCAGTACTTC | CSVDSGHEQYF
NA | TRBJ2-5 | NA | TRBV7-2 | TGTGCCAGCAGCTTAGTCGCAGCGCCTCAAGAGACCCAGTACTTC | CASSLVAAPQETQYF
NA | TRBJ1-4 | few | TRBV7-2 | TGTGCCAGCAGCTTAGGCCCGGGCCTCGCAGAAAAACTGTTTTTT | CASSLGPGLAEKLFF
TRBD1 | TRBJ2-1 | NA | TRBV19 | TGTGCCAGTAGTACTACAGGGGTTGAGCAGTTCTTC | CASSTTGVEQFF
TRBD2 | TRBJ2-2 | NA | TRBV5-1 | TGCGCCAGCAGTTCTCGTCCTGGGACTAGCGGGAACACCGGGGAGCTGTTTTTT | CASSSRPGTSGNTGELFF
NA | TRBJ1-5 | NA | TRBV7-9 | TGTGTCAGCAGCTTATCCCATAGCAATCAGCCCCAGCATTTT | CVSSLSHSNQPQHF
TRBD2 | TRBJ2-7 | few | TRBV4-2 | TGTGCCAGCAGCCAAGGCGGGACTACCGCCTACGAGCAGTACTTC | CASSQGGTTAYEQYF
TRBD2 | TRBJ2-7 | few | TRBV18 | TGTGCCAGCTCACCACTGATAGCGGGGTCCCACGAGCAGTACTTC | CASSPLIAGSHEQYF
TRBD1 | TRBJ2-7 | few | TRBV4-3 | TGCGCCAGCTCCCATTTCACAGGGGACGAGCAGTACTTC | CASSHFTGDEQYF
NA | TRBJ2-3 | NA | TRBV18 | TGTGCCAGCTCTCGTAGAATTCAAAGAATCGCAGATACGCAGTATTTT | CASSRRIQRIADTQYF
TRBD1 | TRBJ2-3 | few | TRBV29-1 | TGCAGCGTTTCCGGGACAGGGCGCACAGATACGCAGTATTTT | CSVSGTGRTDTQYF
TRBD1 | TRBJ2-5 | NA | TRBV6-5 | TGTGCCAGCAGTTTTCTATACGACAGGGTGCCACCCAATGAGCAGTACTTC | CASSFLYDRVPPNEQYF